These 22 T cell receptor beta chains originate from one sample sequenced in a study of glioma-infiltrating T cells after dendritic cell vaccination. Assay: immunoSEQ multiplex PCR; the TCRdb copy retains only in-frame clones and omits some. The table lists about 92,000 clones, about nine tenths of them singletons. The starting material was blood, obtained before dendritic cell vaccination. The receptors stem from a human donor with glioblastoma.

The gene calls are TRBV2 and TRBJ2-2; 8 nucleotides line up with TRBD2. CDR3 length: 16 residues. Germline V gene data show CDR1 as SNHLY and CDR2 as FYNNEI. V lost 7 bases and J lost 2; bases outside the gene matches: 9. The CDR3 loop is CASIPGGGGNTGELFF. The CDR3 DNA follows: TGTGCCAGCATTCCGGGGGGGGGCGGAAACACCGGGGAGCTGTTTTTT.

In the case of this clone: Other DNA sequences of this sample code for an identical CDR3. The chain combines TRBV5-1 with TRBJ2-3; D possibly corresponds to TRBD1 (5 bases). The CDR3 sequence is 13 residues long. Trimming pared 0 bases from V and 3 bases from J, leaving 5 bases between. Germline assignment: CDR1 SGHRS and CDR2 YFSETQ. In nucleotides, the CDR3 is TGCGCCAGCAGCTTGGAGGGGACAGATACGCAGTATTTT. This gives the protein CASSLEGTDTQYF.

This clone was seen only a few times. In DNA, the CDR3 is TGCGCCAGCCACCGGGAAGGGGGCGTCTACGAGCAGTACTTC. Translated, it gives CASHREGGVYEQYF. This rearrangement joins TRBV5-1 to TRBJ2-7, with 7 bases lining up with TRBD1. Germline CDR1 is SGHRS and CDR2 is YFSETQ. The CDR3 spans 14 residues. V shed 7 bases, J shed 3 bases, and the junction held 10 bases outside the gene matches.

This chain links TRBV6-5 with TRBJ1-5; perhaps TRBD1 as D (6 bases). Germline V gene sequence: CDR1 MNHEY, CDR2 SVGAGI. V was clipped by 0 bases and J by 4 bases, with 10 bases between them. The CDR3 is made up of 15 amino acids. CDR3: CASSYSGQGNQPQHF. The CDR3 region has the DNA TGTGCCAGCAGTTACTCGGGGCAGGGGAATCAGCCCCAGCATTTT.

The chain recombines TRBV11-3 with TRBJ2-7; D ambiguous. The CDR3 loop spans 13 amino acids. Trimming took 1 base from V and 3 from J, leaving 7 bases between them. From germline, CDR1 is SGHNT and CDR2 YENEEA. The CDR3 DNA reads TGTGCCAGCAGCTTAGGAGCGAGCTACGAGCAGTACTTC. Amino acid sequence: CASSLGASYEQYF.

In this sample, this clone turned up a few times. The chain carries TRBV7-6 and TRBJ2-6, with TRBD1 matching over 7 bases. Germline CDR1 and CDR2: SGHVS and FNYEAQ. The CDR3 covers 18 residues. With 0 bases clipped from V and 0 bases from J, the junction kept 5 bases outside the gene matches. DNA for the CDR3: TGTGCCAGCAGCTTAGCCTTAAACAGGGGCTCTGGGGCCAACGTCCTGACTTTC. Translation: CASSLALNRGSGANVLTF.

This sequence joins TRBV6-4 and TRBJ2-3; D uncertain. Germline V gene sequence: CDR1 MRHNA, CDR2 SNTAGT. This CDR3 contains 13 residues. V was pared by 3 bases and J by 2 bases, with 6 bases between. CDR3 in amino acids: CASSDQHTDTQYF. In DNA, the CDR3 is TGTGCCAGCAGTGATCAACACACAGATACGCAGTATTTT.

This chain joins TRBV7-2 and TRBJ1-5, with D unclear. Germline CDR1 is SGHTA and CDR2 is FQGNSA. This CDR3 region has 16 residues. The V gene lost 5 bases and the J gene lost 9 bases, with 23 bases spanning the gap. The DNA for the CDR3 is TGTGCCAGCAGCCCCGAAGAGGAGGCAGCTCAGCCGCCCCAGCATTTT. This gives the protein CASSPEEEAAQPPQHF.

In nucleotides, the CDR3 is TGCGCCAGCAGCCCAACCGACAGGTATGGCTACACCTTC. Protein sequence: CASSPTDRYGYTF. V gene TRBV4-1 combines with J gene TRBJ1-2; maybe TRBD1 (6 bases). The germline CDR1 and CDR2 sequences are MGHRA and YSYEKL. Deletions cut 4 bases from V and 5 bases from J, with 11 bases between. CDR3 size: 13 residues.

CDR3 sequence: CASSLGVAGGASYEQYF. CDR3 DNA: TGTGCCAGCAGCTTAGGTGTTGCAGGGGGCGCATCCTACGAGCAGTACTTC. The V and J genes are TRBV7-6 and TRBJ2-7; TRBD1 aligns across 8 bases. Germline V lookup: CDR1 SGHVS, CDR2 FNYEAQ. The CDR3 loop spans 17 amino acids. J was trimmed by 1 base and V by 1 base; bases with no gene match: 9.

The V gene is TRBV2, the J gene TRBJ1-5; D not certain. The V end was cut by 1 base, the J end by 1 base, with 5 bases between. This CDR3 has 14 amino acids. CDR1 SNHLY and CDR2 FYNNEI come from the germline V gene. CDR3 DNA sequence: TGTGCCAGCAGTGAAGTCAGGAGCAATCAGCCCCAGCATTTT. Amino acid sequence: CASSEVRSNQPQHF.

The rearrangement links TRBV2 to TRBJ2-4; TRBD2 matches at 7 bases. Germline CDR1 reads SNHLY; CDR2 reads FYNNEI. The CDR3 is 14 residues long. Germline trimming cut 5 bases from V and 5 bases from J; bases unmatched to any gene: 6. CDR3 protein: CASSRGRAENIQYF. The CDR3 region has the DNA TGTGCCAGCAGTCGGGGGAGGGCCGAAAACATTCAGTACTTC.

This clone was counted once. The chain joins TRBV7-9 to TRBJ1-2, with D possibly being TRBD1 (5 bases). Germline V gene sequence: CDR1 SEHNR, CDR2 FQNEAQ (reference sequence). The CDR3 extends over 14 amino acids. The ends were cut back, 1 base at V and 4 bases at J, with 10 bases in the middle. The CDR3 sequence is CASSLGTSAYGYTF. For the CDR3, the DNA is TGTGCCAGCAGCTTAGGGACATCGGCCTATGGCTACACCTTC.

The rearrangement uses TRBV15 and TRBJ1-4, with 8 nucleotides matching TRBD1. J gave up 3 bases and V 5 bases, and 5 bases lay outside the gene matches. The V gene's germline CDR1 is LNHNV and CDR2 YYDKDF (reference sequence). CDR3 size: 15 residues. The CDR3 here is CATSVGQVSNEKLFF. The CDR3 nucleotides are TGTGCCACCAGCGTGGGACAGGTCTCTAATGAAAAACTGTTTTTT.

V and J are TRBV11-2 and TRBJ2-7, with 8 bases aligning to TRBD1. CDR1 and CDR2 from the germline V gene are SGHAT and FQNNGV. The CDR3 totals 17 residues. The ends lost 0 bases at V and 3 bases at J; junction bases unmatched: 10. In nucleotides, the CDR3 is TGTGCCAGCAGCTTAGATCCCGGGACAGGTTCGATCTACGAGCAGTACTTC. Translating it yields CASSLDPGTGSIYEQYF. Together with reference TRBV11-2 and TRBJ2-7, the CDR3 gives the full variable domain: EAGVAQSPRYKIIEKRQSVAFWCNPISGHATLYWYQQILGQGPKLLIQFQNNGVVDDSQLPKDRFSAERLKGVDSTLKIQPAKLEDSAVYLCASSLDPGTGSIYEQYFGPGTRLTVT.

This chain joins TRBV7-2 and TRBJ2-2; D is undetermined. Trimming left V 1 base short and J 1 base short, with 7 bases between. The CDR3 contains 15 residues. CDR1 and CDR2 from the germline V gene are SGHTA and FQGNSA. The chain's CDR3 is CASSLGTRNTGELFF. CDR3 nucleotide sequence: TGTGCCAGCAGCTTAGGTACAAGGAACACCGGGGAGCTGTTTTTT.

The chain is built from TRBV28 and TRBJ2-7, with 10 bases identical to TRBD1. Germline lookup yields CDR1 MDHEN and CDR2 SYDVKM. CDR3 length equals 15 residues. Germline trimming cut 5 bases from V and 6 bases from J; bases unmatched to any gene: 10. CDR3: CASSPSRDRGGEQYF. The CDR3 DNA reads as TGTGCCAGCAGTCCGTCCCGGGACAGGGGCGGCGAGCAGTACTTC. Together with reference TRBV28 and TRBJ2-7, the CDR3 gives the full variable domain: DVKVTQSSRYLVKRTGEKVFLECVQDMDHENMFWYRQDPGLGLRLIYFSYDVKMKEKGDIPEGYSVSREKKERFSLILESASTNQTSMYLCASSPSRDRGGEQYFGPGTRLTVT.

The chain has TRBV5-3 and TRBJ1-2; D gene ambiguous. TRBV5-3 falls under the ORF class, with uncertain function. The CDR3 has 11 amino acids. Trimming shortened V by 4 bases and J by 13 bases, and 14 bases separated the two germline ends. The CDR3 loop reads CARSRRRVGTF. CDR3 bases: TGTGCCAGAAGCAGACGCCGGGTCGGCACCTTC.

The V and J genes are TRBV19 and TRBJ2-7; 7 bases fit TRBD2. There are 15 residues in the CDR3. Germline loops: CDR1 LNHDA, CDR2 SQIVND (reference sequence). V lost 1 base to trimming and J lost 1 base; unmatched junction nucleotides: 4. The CDR3 sequence is CASSIGAGESYEQYF. The CDR3 DNA is TGTGCCAGTAGTATAGGTGCGGGAGAGTCCTACGAGCAGTACTTC.

This clone has a single count. The CDR3 region is CASSYDFLGGDYGYTF. CDR3 bases: TGTGCCAGCAGTTACGATTTTCTGGGGGGAGACTATGGCTACACCTTC. The V and J genes are TRBV6-5 and TRBJ1-2; D may be TRBD1 (5 bases). CDR1 MNHEY and CDR2 SVGAGI come from the germline V gene. With 2 bases removed from V and 3 bases from J, the gap between germline ends came to 16 bases. The CDR3 contains 16 residues.

This clone appeared a single time. This chain links TRBV5-6 with TRBJ2-7; D possibly corresponds to TRBD2 (7 bases). The V end lost 6 bases, the J end lost 0 bases, and 16 bases lay between the germline ends. This CDR3 contains 15 residues. CDR1 is SGHDT and CDR2 is YYEEEE in the germline V gene. The CDR3 sequence: CASIRRGGSSYEQYF. The CDR3 DNA reads TGTGCCAGCATCCGGAGGGGGGGGAGCTCCTACGAGCAGTACTTC.

The rearrangement links TRBV5-1 to TRBJ1-6; D is perhaps TRBD1 (6 bases). Germline values: CDR1 SGHRS, CDR2 YFSETQ. The V and J ends lost 7 bases and 8 bases respectively, with 19 bases between them. This CDR3 spans 15 amino acids. CDR3 nucleotides: TGCGCCAGCGCAACCTCGGGGACAATCGATTCACCCCTCCACTTT. Residues: CASATSGTIDSPLHF.